Sample share makes the clone carrying this TCR beta chain medium-sized. Documented time point: persistent/refractory GD, antithyroid drugs over 5 years with positive TRAb. The TCR library was made from RNA extracted from PBMCs. These data are taken from a study of regulatory T cells in long-lasting Graves disease. The CDR3 totals 16 residues. CDR1 is MNHNS and CDR2 is SASEGT in the germline V gene. V lost 1 base, J lost 5 bases, and 14 bases lay in between. iRepertoire HTBI primers and Arm-PCR of CDR3 regions built TCR beta libraries. TCRdb re-analysed the multiplex PCR reads in MiXCR, keeping a single row per CDR3 protein. The data contain 310,000 or so distinct CDR3 sequences, more than 20% of them singletons.

This receptor was identified in a female donor with Graves disease. The rearrangement uses TRBV6-1 and TRBJ2-2, with TRBD2 as a possible D gene (5 bases). The specimen was peripheral blood mononuclear cells (PBMCs), collected when the disease was refractory, from a patient treated with antithyroid drugs. For the CDR3, the DNA is TGTGCCAGCAGTGAAGGGGGTTTCCGGGAAACCGGGGAGCTGTTTTTT. It translates to CASSEGGFRETGELFF.